The clone carrying this T cell receptor beta chain has at least ten counts. What it binds is not known. The sample originates from a study of T cells after yellow fever vaccination. Study results and caveats: The booster saw the reappearance of most primary-vaccination clones (nearly 98% CD4, around 88% CD8).

The CDR3 loop spans 15 amino acids. Between the trimmed V and J ends, which lost 0 bases and 4 bases, there was a span of 13 bases. Germline V gene lookup returns CDR1 SGDLS and CDR2 YYNGEE. One entry per CDR3 protein, called by TCRdb with MiXCR from the 5' RACE reads. This sample has 150,000 or so distinct CDR3 sequences, with roughly 8.8% found just once. The chain has TRBV9 and TRBJ1-1; D is possibly TRBD1 (5 bases). The sample here was CD8+ T cells sorted from PBMCs, taken 45 days after the yellow fever booster vaccination. The TCR was taken from a man aged 18 to 35 who received the YFV17D yellow fever vaccine. Here the CDR3 reads CASSVGSPGTTEAFF. DNA of the CDR3: TGTGCCAGCAGCGTAGGCAGCCCAGGGACCACTGAAGCTTTCTTT.